Detailed here is one T cell receptor beta chain. Its cognate antigen is unknown. These data come from a study of CD8 T cells in Susac syndrome. Study-level findings and limits: Susac-specific public clones numbered about 15 in total CD8+ repertoires (and about 5 in CD8+ TEMRA repertoires).

Germline V gene lookup returns CDR1 SEHNR and CDR2 FQNEAQ (reference sequence). The CDR3 contains 15 residues. V gave up 3 bases and J gave up 4 bases, with 13 bases separating them. Roughly 0.45 to 1 ug RNA was reverse transcribed with random hexamers. Each CDR3 protein gets one entry after TCRdb re-called the immunoSEQ multiplex PCR reads with MiXCR. Of approximately 190,000 distinct CDR3 sequences detected, approximately 95% appear once; the ten largest clones hold approximately 0.16%. The TCR originated in a human donor with Susac syndrome. The chain has TRBV7-9 and TRBJ1-5; D unclear. Sample: CD8+ T cells from PBMCs. The CDR3 bases are TGTGCCAGCAGCTTGGGGTATGGCGGTAATCAGCCCCAGCATTTT. This sequence encodes CASSLGYGGNQPQHF.